The T cell receptor (beta chain) under discussion was sequenced for a study of shared clonotypes between healthy human individuals. The table came from immunoSEQ multiplex PCR; TCRdb's copy has only in-frame clones and leaves some out. The sample carries more than 2 million clones, roughly 94% recorded once. In the naive CD8 group, cells lacked CD45RO and were positively selected for CCR7, so terminally differentiated effector memory CD45RA+ cells were left out. Recent acute infections and vaccinations were absent in the healthy HIV-negative adult donors. This sequence was found in a man between 18 and 35 years old in good health. The specimen was naive CD8+ T cells sorted from blood.

As DNA, the CDR3 is TGTGCCAGTAGTAAGTCCTGGTTGGGGACTGAAGCTTTCTTT. It is translated as CASSKSWLGTEAFF. The chain employs TRBV19 and TRBJ1-1; no firm D call. The CDR3 is 14 amino acids. CDR1 and CDR2 (germline): LNHDA, SQIVND (reference sequence). Trimming cost V 4 bases and J 5 bases, with 14 bases left between them.